This T cell receptor (beta chain) is drawn from a study of technical replicates of blood from a few donors. Generated by immunoSEQ multiplex PCR, the TCRdb table keeps only in-frame clones and is missing some. The sample gives about 98,000 clones, around 95% of which show up once; approximately 0.2% is in the top ten. Germline CDR1 and CDR2: MRHNA and SNTAGT. V dropped 3 bases and J dropped 6 bases, with 21 bases sitting between them. The CDR3 spans 17 residues. Sequencing input: T cells isolated from PBMCs. The chain carries TRBV6-4 and TRBJ2-1; D may be TRBD2 (6 bases). The source is a human donor in good health. The CDR3 DNA follows: TGTGCCAGCAGTGAAATTTTAATAGCGGAGGGAGGCAATGAGCAGTTCTTC. This codes for CASSEILIAEGGNEQFF.